This T cell receptor (beta chain) was sequenced in a study of T cells expressing NK-cell markers. Each CDR3 protein gets one entry in TCRdb, which reprocessed the 5' RACE reads and gives no DNA. Recorded here are a few hundred thousand distinct CDR3 sequences; the top ten clones represent around 4.9%. This CDR3 is 14 amino acids long. Sequencing used blood T cells: a sorted CD56 or NKG2C T cell subset, CD4+ or CD8+ T cells, or bulk PBMC T cells (not recorded which). This chain connects TRBV12-3 or TRBV12-4 to TRBJ1-5. This TCR was recovered from a man aged 18-70 years in good health. The CDR3 here is CASSRGSLNQPQHF.